The 10 T cell receptor beta chains below were found in one sample sequenced in a study of cytotoxic CD8 clonotypes in ibrutinib-treated CLL. Data came from immunoSEQ multiplex PCR; TCRdb stores just in-frame clones and leaves some out. The repertoire has 130,000 to 150,000 clones, less than 95% of them found once; the top ten carry 11%. The specimen comprised PBMCs, sampled after 12 months of ibrutinib treatment. These receptors were collected from a human donor with chronic lymphocytic leukemia.

This sequence joins TRBV28 and TRBJ1-4; possible D gene TRBD1, 5 bases. Per germline, CDR1 MDHEN and CDR2 SYDVKM. V was pared by 8 bases and J by 10 bases, with 23 bases between. The CDR3 is 15 residues long. CDR3 residues: CASFQVIGGVGKLFF. In nucleotides, the CDR3 is TGTGCCAGCTTTCAGGTTATAGGAGGGGTAGGAAAACTGTTTTTT.

The genes are TRBV11-3 and TRBJ2-7; the D gene is possibly TRBD2 (6 bases). The CDR3 has 15 amino acids. With 2 bases removed from V and 2 bases from J, the gap between germline ends came to 13 bases. Germline CDR1 SGHNT, CDR2 YENEEA. In nucleotides, the CDR3 is TGTGCCAGCAGCTTACATAGCGGAAGTACCTACGAGCAGTACTTC. Amino acids: CASSLHSGSTYEQYF. Complete variable domain (other parts from reference TRBV11-3 and TRBJ2-7): EAGVVQSPRYKIIEKKQPVAFWCNPISGHNTLYWYLQNLGQGPELLIRYENEEAVDDSQLPKDRFSAERLKGVDSTLKIQPAELGDSAVYLCASSLHSGSTYEQYFGPGTRLTVT.

Here the CDR3 reads CASSLTDRANTQYF. Here the CDR3 DNA reads TGTGCCAGCAGCCTCACGGACAGGGCGAATACGCAGTATTTT. The chain has TRBV5-5 and TRBJ2-3, with 8 positions matching TRBD1. The ends lost 4 bases at V and 7 bases at J; junction bases unmatched: 8. CDR3 length: 14 amino acids. Germline values: CDR1 SGHKS, CDR2 YYEKEE (reference sequence). The full variable domain, its missing parts supplied by reference TRBV5-5 and TRBJ2-3, is DAGVTQSPTHLIKTRGQQVTLRCSPISGHKSVSWYQQVLGQGPQFIFQYYEKEERGRGNFPDRFSARQFPNYSSELNVNALLLGDSALYLCASSLTDRANTQYFGPGTRLTVL.

This clone appeared once. The rearrangement links TRBV19 to TRBJ1-3; TRBD1 aligns across 7 bases. Looked up from germline, CDR1 is LNHDA and CDR2 is SQIVND (reference sequence). This CDR3 comprises 13 residues. V lost 6 bases to trimming and J lost 3 bases; unmatched junction nucleotides: 2. The CDR3 DNA reads TGTGCCAGTAGGAGGACAGGTGGAAACACCATATATTTT. This sequence encodes CASRRTGGNTIYF.

The rearrangement uses TRBV10-3 and TRBJ2-7; D is perhaps TRBD1 (5 bases). V lost 6 bases to trimming and J lost 4 bases, with 10 bases between them. The CDR3 length is 12 residues. Germline CDR1 is ENHRY and CDR2 is SYGVKD. The CDR3 region is CAIRDIQYEQYF. The CDR3 DNA sequence: TGTGCCATCAGGGACATCCAGTACGAGCAGTACTTC.

The table lists this clone with a count of one. The chain links TRBV29-1 to TRBJ2-1; possibly TRBD1 for D (5 bases). The CDR3 spans 12 residues. V was cut by 3 bases and J by 9 bases, with 12 bases left in between. Germline V lookup: CDR1 SQVTM, CDR2 ANQGSEA. The CDR3 sequence is CSVEYRGSEQFF. CDR3 in DNA: TGCAGCGTTGAGTATAGGGGATCTGAGCAGTTCTTC.

Only a few counts were recorded for this clone. The chain carries TRBV18 and TRBJ2-6; a possible D gene is TRBD1 (6 bases). The ends were cut back, 8 bases at V and 1 base at J, with 12 bases in the middle. This CDR3 region has 15 residues. CDR1 and CDR2 from the germline V gene are KGHSH and LQKENI. CDR3 protein: CASASGQSGANVLTF. The CDR3 DNA reads TGTGCCAGCGCCAGCGGACAGTCTGGGGCCAACGTCCTGACTTTC.

The genes are TRBV9 and TRBJ1-1; the match to TRBD1 covers 7 bases. Germline loops: CDR1 SGDLS, CDR2 YYNGEE. This CDR3 contains 16 residues. The ends lost 2 bases at V and 0 bases at J; junction bases unmatched: 7. CDR3 DNA sequence: TGTGCCAGCAGCGTTCATAGTGGACAGGTGAACACTGAAGCTTTCTTT. Translation: CASSVHSGQVNTEAFF.

The V and J genes are TRBV20-1 and TRBJ1-1, with TRBD1 as a possible D gene (5 bases). The CDR3 is 11 amino acids. Trimming took off 6 bases at V and 6 bases at J, with 11 bases between the two ends. Germline CDR1 is DFQATT and CDR2 is SNEGSKA (reference sequence). The CDR3 reads CSAKKGSEAFF. The CDR3 DNA reads TGCAGTGCAAAAAAGGGGTCTGAAGCTTTCTTT.

This clone was detected only once. The V and J genes are TRBV6-5 and TRBJ2-1, with TRBD2 matching 10 bases. Germline V gives CDR1 MNHEY, CDR2 SVGAGI. This CDR3 is 15 amino acids long. Losses at the gene ends were 9 bases for V and 3 bases for J; bases not matched to a gene: 8. Here the CDR3 reads CASRPTSGNYNEQFF. CDR3 coding DNA: TGTGCCAGTAGACCAACTAGCGGGAACTACAATGAGCAGTTCTTC.